This T cell receptor (beta chain) is drawn from a study of T-cell memory formation after mild COVID-19. Study results and caveats: Chiefly within CM and EM were the contracting CD4+ clones; CD8+ ones were within EMRA. Balance between CD4 and CD8 was seen in clones contracting day 15 to 85, and a CD4+ lean was seen in later expanders. Pre-infection memory contained some responding clones, which suggested that cross-reactive memory had joined.

V was cut by 6 bases and J by 5 bases, with 8 bases left in between. The CDR3 spans 11 residues. Per germline, CDR1 ENHRY and CDR2 SYGVKD. MiXCR, applied by TCRdb to the 5' RACE reads, yields one record per CDR3 protein. The sample carries roughly 320,000 distinct CDR3 sequences, approximately 27% recorded once. About this clonotype itself: Its antigen remains unidentified.

The V gene is TRBV10-3, the J gene TRBJ2-7; D gene unclear. The specimen was PBMCs or a T cell subset sorted from them (not recorded which). The clonotype was recovered from an adult woman who had mild COVID-19 (a few samples of this study predate the infection). Cell type and time point are not known. CDR3 coding DNA: TGTGCCATCAGCGTGGCGGACGAGCAGTACTTC. Its protein product is CAISVADEQYF.